These 5 T cell receptor beta chains came from one sample sequenced in a study of T cell clonality in common variable immunodeficiency (dated by TCRdb to 2014 to 2015). What the work shows at the level of the full study, not this receptor alone: Fewer deletions and N-nucleotide insertions were reportedly observed in CVID TCRbeta sequences, and highly modified clones with 13 or more V deletions were reportedly absent from CVID TCRbeta sequences.

The library was generated by the immunoSEQ multiplex PCR assay. In its TCRdb copy, this immuneACCESS table keeps in-frame sequences only and misses some clones. Where compared with another copy, unresolved V genes explain less than half of these, and the others have no known cause. For this sample, tens of thousands of clones appear and none is a singleton. The leading ten clones occupy under 6.5% of the sample. These receptors have no known antigen. The sample consisted of peripheral blood mononuclear cells. The source is a human donor with common variable immunodeficiency.

This clone showed up just a few times. Sequence at one end of the junction differs from germline and may be a read error. The sequenced fragment ends 3 residues before the CDR3 boundary, so the rest is inferred from the germline J gene. The rearrangement joins TRBV7-9 to TRBJ2-7; D may be TRBD1 (5 bases). The length of the CDR3 is 12 residues. The germline V gene encodes CDR1 SEHNR and CDR2 FQNEAQ (reference sequence). CDR3 DNA (partial): TGTTCCAGCAGCCGTGACAGCTACGAG. It specifies CSSSRDSYE. The CDR3, in full, reads CSSSRDSYEQYF.

This clone was picked up many times. The missing CDR3 end, 3 residues past where the read stops, is filled in from the germline J gene. V is TRBV20-1 and J is TRBJ2-1; D gene unclear. Germline CDR1 and CDR2: DFQATT and SNEGSKA (reference sequence). V lost 2 bases and J 7 bases, leaving 15 bases between the germline ends. The CDR3 has 14 amino acids. The DNA read from the CDR3 is TGCAGTGCTAGAACTATCCTAGGTGTAAATGAG. This gives the protein CSARTILGVNE. Given in full, the CDR3 is CSARTILGVNEQFF.

This clone occurred a few times. The read falls 3 residues short of the CDR3 end, and the missing part is taken from the germline J gene. The rearrangement uses TRBV20-1 and TRBJ2-7; 9 nucleotides match TRBD1. The CDR3 extends over 12 amino acids. Germline V gene lookup returns CDR1 DFQATT and CDR2 SNEGSKA (reference sequence). With V trimmed by 5 bases and J by 3 bases, 2 bases remained unmatched. The CDR3: CSASTGGYEQYF. The covered CDR3 bases are TGCAGTGCTTCGACAGGGGGCTACGAG.

With respect to this clone: Read data end 3 residues before the CDR3 end; the end is taken from the germline J gene. V usage is TRBV7-7 and J usage is TRBJ2-5; 9 positions agree with TRBD2. Germline loops: CDR1 SSHAT, CDR2 FNYEAQ (reference sequence). The junction had 13 bases not matched to a gene; V was cut back by 5 bases and J by 6 bases. The CDR3 is made up of 16 amino acids. The CDR3 sequence is CASSLFAGGGEQTQYF. CDR3 DNA, as far as it was read: TGTGCCAGCAGCCTTTTTGCTGGCGGGGGGGAGCAGACC.

Turning to this clone: The CDR3 extends 3 residues past the end of the read, so its final part is completed from the germline J gene. This chain uses TRBV5-1 with TRBJ2-7; 14 bases match TRBD2. Germline V gene data show CDR1 as SGHRS and CDR2 as YFSETQ. The CDR3 contains 19 residues. J gave up 2 bases and V 2 bases, and 12 bases lay outside the gene matches. The CDR3 protein is CASSFRFRGLAGEAYEQYF. The CDR3 bases that were read are TGCGCCAGCAGCTTCCGGTTTCGGGGACTAGCGGGAGAGGCCTACGAG.